This TCR beta chain was identified during a study of cytomegalovirus exposure and HLA in healthy donors. Study-wide background: The 130 or so validation repertoires, a later analysis reported, used the same platform as the roughly 710 first-cohort repertoires.

Comment on this clone: Its antigen is not known.

TCRdb keeps only in-frame clones here, not all; method: immunoSEQ multiplex PCR. The repertoire holds 100,000 to 150,000 clones, with about 93% as singletons. Study-wide results and caveats: CMV antigen specificity of a few CMV-associated chains was confirmed in vitro.

This CDR3 region has 17 residues. In germline, CDR1 is MDHEN, CDR2 SYDVKM. V lost 4 bases and J lost 0, with 18 bases in between. The TCR sequence derives from a young woman in good health and CMV-seronegative. The rearrangement uses TRBV28 and TRBJ2-5; tentative D call: TRBD2 (6 bases). The sample was PBMCs. The CDR3 sequence is CASSSHPGGRDQETQYF. In DNA, the CDR3 is TGTGCCAGCAGTTCTCATCCCGGGGGACGGGACCAAGAGACCCAGTACTTC.